A single sample is the source of the 17 T cell receptor beta chains below, sequenced in a study of response to subunit inactivated influenza vaccine. TCRdb redid the calling of the RT-PCR reads with MiXCR, one entry per CDR3 protein. Among about 580,000 distinct CDR3 sequences listed, around 13% were seen once. The sample consisted of PBMCs from blood, taken 11 to 12 days after vaccination. Receptors originate from a man aged 45-65 years who received an inactivated influenza vaccine.

In this sample, this clonotype turned up a few times. The rearrangement uses TRBV4-3 and TRBJ2-1, with 8 bases matching TRBD1. CDR3 length equals 14 residues. Unmatched junction bases numbered 6, after V lost 1 base and J lost 10 bases. Germline lookup yields CDR1 LGHNA and CDR2 YSLEER. The CDR3 region has the DNA TGCGCCAGCAGCCAAGTGGACAGGGCGAGAGAGCAGTTCTTC. Translating gives CASSQVDRAREQFF.

This clonotype was picked up a small number of times. V gene TRBV10-3 combines with J gene TRBJ1-2, with D perhaps matching TRBD1 (6 bases). V was shortened by 0 bases and J by 4 bases, with 12 bases between the two germline ends. The CDR3 contains 15 residues. Germline V gene lookup returns CDR1 ENHRY and CDR2 SYGVKD. Written as DNA, the CDR3 is TGTGCCATCAGTGAGTCTCCGACAGGCTTCTATGGCTACACCTTC. Translating it yields CAISESPTGFYGYTF.

This clonotype was seen many times. The chain joins TRBV20-1 to TRBJ2-7, with 9 bases identical to TRBD1. With 3 bases clipped from V and 1 base from J, the junction kept 7 bases outside the gene matches. Germline V gene data show CDR1 as DFQATT and CDR2 as SNEGSKA (reference sequence). The length of the CDR3 is 15 residues. Written as DNA, the CDR3 is TGCAGTGCTAGCGAGACAGGGGGGCGTTCCTACGAGCAGTACTTC. Its translation: CSASETGGRSYEQYF.

This clonotype was seen at least ten times. The chain recombines TRBV12-3 or TRBV12-4 with TRBJ2-4, with D perhaps TRBD1 or TRBD2 (6 bases each). The V gene lost 5 bases and the J gene lost 8 bases, with 19 bases spanning the gap. The CDR3 runs to 15 residues. The CDR3 nucleotides read TGTGCCAGCAGTGCCGTGACCGGGGGCGGGGACATTCAGTACTTC. Its protein is CASSAVTGGGDIQYF.

The V and J genes are TRBV12-3 or TRBV12-4 and TRBJ2-7, with 7 bases aligning to TRBD1. Unmatched junction bases numbered 9, after V lost 6 bases and J lost 13 bases. There are 11 residues in the CDR3. The CDR3, as DNA: TGTGCCAGCAGAGAGGGGGCTACCCATTACTTC. Amino acids: CASREGATHYF.

The genes are TRBV7-3 and TRBJ2-1; 8 bases map to TRBD2. Germline CDR1 is SGHTA and CDR2 is FQGTGA. V was pared by 5 bases and J by 9 bases, with 6 bases of the junction left unmatched. The length of the CDR3 is 13 residues. CDR3 coding DNA: TGTGCCAGCAGCCCCGGGACTAGAGCTGAGCAGTTCTTC. Amino acid sequence: CASSPGTRAEQFF.

This clonotype showed up just a few times. The chain employs TRBV7-6 and TRBJ1-1; tentatively, D is TRBD1 (5 bases). Germline V gene sequence: CDR1 SGHVS, CDR2 FNYEAQ. V was clipped by 4 bases and J by 1 base, with 13 bases between them. The CDR3 is 15 residues long. CDR3 in amino acids: CASSSSSGGNTEAFF. CDR3 nucleotides: TGTGCCAGCAGCTCCAGCAGCGGGGGGAACACTGAAGCTTTCTTT.

This clonotype was seen a few times. The genes are TRBV6-5 and TRBJ2-2; D not certain. Trimming took off 4 bases at V and 0 bases at J, with 6 bases between the two ends. The CDR3 is made up of 14 amino acids. Germline lookup yields CDR1 MNHEY and CDR2 SVGAGI. The CDR3 region is CASSLYSNTGELFF. The DNA for the CDR3 is TGTGCCAGCAGTTTGTATTCGAACACCGGGGAGCTGTTTTTT.

This clonotype was found a few times. The genes are TRBV7-2 and TRBJ2-7; D uncertain. V lost 0 bases and J 3 bases, leaving 12 bases between the germline ends. This CDR3 spans 15 amino acids. Germline CDR1 reads SGHTA; CDR2 reads FQGNSA. The CDR3 reads CASSLAGRSLYEQYF. Here the CDR3 DNA reads TGTGCCAGCAGCTTAGCAGGGCGGTCCCTCTACGAGCAGTACTTC.

The chain carries TRBV2 and TRBJ2-1, with TRBD2 matching over 7 bases. Per germline, CDR1 SNHLY and CDR2 FYNNEI. The V gene end was trimmed by 7 bases and the J gene end by 4 bases; junction bases not matched to a gene: 7. CDR3 length equals 14 residues. CDR3 sequence (DNA): TGTGCCAGCAAAAATAGCGGGTATTACAATGAGCAGTTCTTC. Translating it yields CASKNSGYYNEQFF.

This clonotype was observed a few times. The CDR3 is CSAEGAFGYEQYF. The DNA for the CDR3 is TGCAGTGCTGAGGGGGCTTTCGGCTACGAGCAGTACTTC. The chain recombines TRBV20-1 with TRBJ2-7; 7 bases agree with TRBD1. V was pared by 5 bases and J by 3 bases, with 7 bases of the junction left unmatched. The germline gives CDR1 DFQATT, CDR2 SNEGSKA (reference sequence). This CDR3 is 13 amino acids long.

A few counts support this clonotype. The chain's CDR3 is CASSPSGSLYEQYF. The DNA for the CDR3 is TGTGCCAGCAGCCCTAGCGGGAGTTTATACGAGCAGTACTTC. The rearrangement uses TRBV3-1 and TRBJ2-7, with 10 nucleotides matching TRBD2. The V gene's germline CDR1 is LGHDT and CDR2 YNNKEL (reference sequence). After removal of 4 bases from V and 4 bases from J, the junction contained 4 bases not matched to a gene. This CDR3 has 14 amino acids.

This clonotype was recorded a few times. The chain couples TRBV12-3 or TRBV12-4 to TRBJ2-5, with 7 positions matching TRBD1. The CDR3 spans 15 residues. V was clipped by 3 bases and J by 3 bases; unmatched bases: 7. The CDR3 coding sequence is TGTGCCAGCAGTTTGTCTTCGGGACAGAAAGAGACCCAGTACTTC. As protein: CASSLSSGQKETQYF.

The chain has TRBV7-9 and TRBJ2-3; maybe TRBD2 (5 bases). Per the germline V gene, CDR1 is SEHNR and CDR2 is FQNEAQ (reference sequence). The CDR3 loop spans 14 amino acids. The germline V and J ends were trimmed by 2 bases and 5 bases, with 11 bases remaining between them. CDR3 region: CASSLWESGDTQYF. The CDR3 nucleotides read TGTGCCAGCAGCTTATGGGAAAGCGGAGATACGCAGTATTTT. Looking up the rest from reference TRBV7-9 and TRBJ2-3 gives the full variable domain: DTGVSQNPRHKITKRGQNVTFRCDPISEHNRLYWYRQTLGQGPEFLTYFQNEAQLEKSRLLSDRFSAERPKGSFSTLEIQRTEQGDSAMYLCASSLWESGDTQYFGPGTRLTVL.

This clonotype was seen a handful of times. The chain links TRBV7-2 to TRBJ2-3; tentatively, D is TRBD1 (8 bases). Germline CDR1 reads SGHTA; CDR2 reads FQGNSA. This CDR3 has 17 amino acids. V lost 1 base, J lost 6 bases, and 20 bases lay in between. The CDR3 loop is CASSLGDRGFSGDTQYF. The CDR3 DNA is TGTGCCAGCAGCTTAGGAGACAGGGGTTTTAGCGGGGATACGCAGTATTTT.

This chain connects TRBV9 to TRBJ2-2, with 7 bases aligning to TRBD1. In germline, CDR1 is SGDLS, CDR2 YYNGEE. The V gene end was trimmed by 0 bases and the J gene end by 7 bases; junction bases not matched to a gene: 3. The CDR3 runs 14 residues. For the CDR3, the DNA is TGTGCCAGCAGCGTAGACAGGGGAATCGGGGAGCTGTTTTTT. The encoded protein is CASSVDRGIGELFF.

The J gene is TRBJ2-1, the V gene TRBV28; the D is unclear. V dropped 7 bases and J dropped 9 bases, with 10 bases sitting between them. Germline V gene data show CDR1 as MDHEN and CDR2 as SYDVKM. The CDR3 spans 11 residues. CDR3 sequence (DNA): TGTGCCAGCACCACAGTCCGTGAGCAGTTCTTC. Its translation is CASTTVREQFF.